These 3 T cell receptor beta chains originate from one sample sequenced in a study of cytomegalovirus exposure and HLA in healthy donors (TCRdb year 2017). Library preparation employed the immunoSEQ multiplex PCR assay. The multiplex PCR relied on a mix of 60 forward primers for TCR Vbeta segments and 13 reverse primers for TCR Jbeta segments. In TCRdb, the immuneACCESS table is reduced to in-frame sequences with V and J assigned. These tables do not hold every clone; where another copy was compared, an unresolved V gene accounts for under half, and the others remain unexplained. Counted in this sample were roughly 170,000 clones; more than 65% of them appeared once. 1.5% to 2% of the sample belongs to the ten largest clones. Input material: PBMCs. These receptor sequences come from a woman in her thirties in good health and CMV-seronegative.

The rearrangement joins TRBV6-6 to TRBJ2-1, with 9 nucleotides matching TRBD2. Trimming took 0 bases from V and 11 from J; bases not matched to a gene: 8. The CDR3 extends over 15 amino acids. CDR1 and CDR2 (germline): MNHNY, SVGAGI (reference sequence). The CDR3 is CASSYSVLAGQQQFF. The CDR3 nucleotides are TGTGCCAGCAGTTACTCGGTCCTAGCGGGGCAACAGCAGTTCTTC.

The rearrangement joins TRBV5-1 to TRBJ2-5; the match to TRBD1 covers 9 bases. Germline V gene lookup returns CDR1 SGHRS and CDR2 YFSETQ. After removal of 4 bases from V and 4 bases from J, the junction contained 14 bases not matched to a gene. This CDR3 is 17 amino acids long. CDR3 residues: CASSISPGTGRGETQYF. The CDR3 nucleotides read TGCGCCAGCAGCATCTCCCCGGGGACAGGGAGGGGAGAGACCCAGTACTTC.

V is TRBV5-1 and J is TRBJ1-1, with 8 bases identical to TRBD1. The CDR3 is 15 amino acids. V shed 0 bases and J 9 bases; nucleotides not matched to a gene: 10. Per the germline V gene, CDR1 is SGHRS and CDR2 is YFSETQ. The CDR3 DNA follows: TGCGCCAGCAGCTTGGATGGTGGGACAGGCGGGAAAGCTTTCTTT. Its protein product is CASSLDGGTGGKAFF.